This TCR beta chain was profiled in a study of CD8 T cells in ankylosing spondylitis. Study-level findings and limits: Certain motif variants had earlier been reported in reactive arthritis synovial fluid and blood. According to the report, clones linked to the disease were significantly enriched in matched synovial fluid samples taken from ankylosing spondylitis patients.

J was trimmed by 6 bases and V by 5 bases; bases with no gene match: 17. The CDR3 sequence is 17 residues long. CDR1 is MNHEY and CDR2 is SVGEGT in the germline V gene. To note about this clonotype: The target antigen is unknown.

TCR beta libraries were made by quantitative 5'-RACE with molecular barcodes. TCRdb re-derived calls from the 5' RACE reads in MiXCR, one entry per CDR3 protein. This table holds roughly 250,000 distinct CDR3 sequences, approximately 9% found once. Source material: blood, either unsorted or a sorted T cell fraction (not recorded which). The chain employs TRBV6-2 or TRBV6-3 and TRBJ2-7, with 9 positions matching TRBD1. The origin of this receptor is a male donor with ankylosing spondylitis or in good health (not recorded which). The CDR3 here is CASSRLPGTGLSGEQYF. In nucleotides, the CDR3 is TGTGCCAGCAGTCGTCTTCCCGGGACAGGGCTCTCTGGCGAGCAGTACTTC.